This T cell receptor (beta chain) was found in a study of blood T cells in healthy people across ages. Overall study results and limits: Across samples, TCR beta diversity tracked strongly with naive T cell percentage.

It was with a sample-barcoded 5' primer and a J-beta primer mix that a second PCR of roughly 7 to 12 cycles was run. TCRdb recomputed calls from the 5' RACE reads with MiXCR, one row per CDR3 protein. The table lists under 800,000 distinct CDR3 sequences, roughly 47% of them singletons, with 20% to 25% in the top ten. The draw of peripheral blood yielded 8.5 to 10 milliliters from each donor. This clonotype was detected a few times. Antigen specificity is unknown. Germline V lookup: CDR1 MGHRA, CDR2 YSYEKL. CDR3 length: 16 amino acids. V was trimmed by 4 bases and J by 4 bases, leaving 18 bases between them.

This TCR derives from a woman aged 60 to 75 in good health. Sequences were obtained from blood. The rearrangement links TRBV4-1 to TRBJ2-3, with D perhaps assigned TRBD1 or TRBD2 (5 bases each). The chain's CDR3 is CASSRNGALGADTQYF. Written as DNA, the CDR3 is TGCGCCAGCAGCCGTAACGGGGCCCTAGGGGCAGATACGCAGTATTTT.